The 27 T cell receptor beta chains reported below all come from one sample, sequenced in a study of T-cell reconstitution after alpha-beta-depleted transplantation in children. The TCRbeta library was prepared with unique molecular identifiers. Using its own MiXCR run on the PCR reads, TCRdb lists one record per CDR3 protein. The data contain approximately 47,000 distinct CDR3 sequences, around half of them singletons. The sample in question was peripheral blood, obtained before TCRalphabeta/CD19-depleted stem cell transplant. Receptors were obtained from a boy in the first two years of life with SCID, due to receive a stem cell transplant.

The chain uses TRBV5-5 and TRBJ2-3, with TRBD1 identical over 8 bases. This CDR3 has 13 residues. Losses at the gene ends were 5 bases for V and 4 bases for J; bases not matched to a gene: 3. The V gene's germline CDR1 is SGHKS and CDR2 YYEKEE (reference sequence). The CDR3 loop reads CASRVQGADTQYF. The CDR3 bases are TGTGCCAGCAGAGTACAGGGGGCAGATACGCAGTATTTT.

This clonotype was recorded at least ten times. As DNA, the CDR3 is TGTGCCAGCAGTGAGACAGGGGGTTCACCCCTCCACTTT. It encodes CASSETGGSPLHF. The J gene is TRBJ1-6, the V gene TRBV6-1; 9 nucleotides align to TRBD1. Losses at the gene ends were 3 bases for V and 9 bases for J; bases not matched to a gene: 0. The CDR3 has 13 amino acids. Germline V lookup: CDR1 MNHNS, CDR2 SASEGT.

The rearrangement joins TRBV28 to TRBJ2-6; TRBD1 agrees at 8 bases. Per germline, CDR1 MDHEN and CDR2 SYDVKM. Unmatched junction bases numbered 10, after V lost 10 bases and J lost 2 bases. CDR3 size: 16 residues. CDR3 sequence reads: CATQDRVLAGANVLTF. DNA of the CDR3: TGTGCCACCCAGGACAGGGTGTTGGCTGGGGCCAACGTCCTGACTTTC.

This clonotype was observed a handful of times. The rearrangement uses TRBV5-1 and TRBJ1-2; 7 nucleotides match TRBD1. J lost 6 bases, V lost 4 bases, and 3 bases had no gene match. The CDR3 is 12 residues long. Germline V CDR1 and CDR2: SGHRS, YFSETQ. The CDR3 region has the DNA TGCGCCAGCAGCACAGGGGTGGATGGCTACACCTTC. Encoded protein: CASSTGVDGYTF.

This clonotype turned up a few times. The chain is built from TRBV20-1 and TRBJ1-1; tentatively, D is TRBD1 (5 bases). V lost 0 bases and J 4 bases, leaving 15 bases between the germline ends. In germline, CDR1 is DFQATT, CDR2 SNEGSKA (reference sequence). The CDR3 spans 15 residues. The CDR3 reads CSARDVLAGITEAFF. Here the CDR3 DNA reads TGCAGTGCTAGAGACGTGCTTGCAGGGATCACTGAAGCTTTCTTT.

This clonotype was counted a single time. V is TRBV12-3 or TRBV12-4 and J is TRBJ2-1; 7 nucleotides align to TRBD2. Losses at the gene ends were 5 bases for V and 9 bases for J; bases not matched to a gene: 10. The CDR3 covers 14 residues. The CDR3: CASSLGLPPGEQFF. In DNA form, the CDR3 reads TGTGCCAGCAGTCTGGGACTACCTCCTGGTGAGCAGTTCTTC.

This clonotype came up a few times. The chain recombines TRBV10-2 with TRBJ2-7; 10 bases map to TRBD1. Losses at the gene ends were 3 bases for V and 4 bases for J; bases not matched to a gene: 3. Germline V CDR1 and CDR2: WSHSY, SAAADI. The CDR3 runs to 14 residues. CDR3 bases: TGCGCCAGCAGTGATTCGGGACAGGGGTACGAGCAGTACTTC. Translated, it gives CASSDSGQGYEQYF.

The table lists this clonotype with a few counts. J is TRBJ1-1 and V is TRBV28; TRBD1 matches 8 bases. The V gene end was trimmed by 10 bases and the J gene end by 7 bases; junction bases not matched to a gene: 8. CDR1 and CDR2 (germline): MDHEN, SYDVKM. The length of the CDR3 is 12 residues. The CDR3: CATTGGPYEAFF. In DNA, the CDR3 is TGTGCCACCACAGGGGGACCGTATGAAGCTTTCTTT.

CDR3 in DNA: TGTGCCAGCAGAGACGACAGGGCTGCTGGCTACACCTTC. Encoded protein: CASRDDRAAGYTF. The rearrangement uses TRBV9 and TRBJ1-2, with 7 positions matching TRBD1. The germline V gene has CDR1 SGDLS and CDR2 YYNGEE. The CDR3 extends over 13 amino acids. The junction had 8 bases not matched to a gene; V was cut back by 5 bases and J by 7 bases.

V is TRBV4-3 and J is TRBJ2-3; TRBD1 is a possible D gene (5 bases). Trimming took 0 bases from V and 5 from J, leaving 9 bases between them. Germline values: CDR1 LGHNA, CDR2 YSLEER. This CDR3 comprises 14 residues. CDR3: CASSQDAGQDTQYF. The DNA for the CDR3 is TGCGCCAGCAGCCAAGATGCCGGACAAGATACGCAGTATTTT.

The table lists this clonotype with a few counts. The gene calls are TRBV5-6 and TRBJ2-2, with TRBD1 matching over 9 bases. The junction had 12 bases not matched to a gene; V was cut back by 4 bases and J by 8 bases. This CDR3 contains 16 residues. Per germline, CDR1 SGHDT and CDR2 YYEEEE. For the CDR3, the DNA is TGTGCCAGCAGCCTGGGACAGGGAATAATTGGGGGGGAGCTGTTTTTT. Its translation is CASSLGQGIIGGELFF.

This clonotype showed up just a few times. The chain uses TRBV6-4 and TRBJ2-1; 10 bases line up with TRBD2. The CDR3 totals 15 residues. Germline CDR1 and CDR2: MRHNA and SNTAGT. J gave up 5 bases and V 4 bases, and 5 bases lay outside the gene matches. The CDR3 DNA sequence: TGTGCCAGCAGTGTGAGCGGGGGGGCGGACAATGAGCAGTTCTTC. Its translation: CASSVSGGADNEQFF.

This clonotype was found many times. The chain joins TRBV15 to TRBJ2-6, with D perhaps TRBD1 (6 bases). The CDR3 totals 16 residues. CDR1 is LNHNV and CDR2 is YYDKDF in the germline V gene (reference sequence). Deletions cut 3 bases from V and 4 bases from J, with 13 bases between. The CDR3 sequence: CATSRETGTGANVLTF. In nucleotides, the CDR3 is TGTGCCACCAGCAGGGAAACAGGGACCGGGGCCAACGTCCTGACTTTC. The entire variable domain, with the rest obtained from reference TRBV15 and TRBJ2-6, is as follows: DAMVIQNPRYQVTQFGKPVTLSCSQTLNHNVMYWYQQKSSQAPKLLFHYYDKDFNNEADTPDNFQSRRPNTSFCFLDIRSPGLGDTAMYLCATSRETGTGANVLTFGAGSRLTVL.

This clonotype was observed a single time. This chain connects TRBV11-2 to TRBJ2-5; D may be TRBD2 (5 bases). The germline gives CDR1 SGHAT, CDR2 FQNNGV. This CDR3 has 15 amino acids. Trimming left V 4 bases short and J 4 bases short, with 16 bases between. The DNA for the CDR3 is TGTGCCAGCAGCTACCGGGCCTTAGGAGGAGAGACCCAGTACTTC. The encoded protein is CASSYRALGGETQYF.

The CDR3 DNA reads as TGTGCCAGCAGCGTACAGGGCGAGGATCAGCCCCAGCATTTT. Protein product: CASSVQGEDQPQHF. V usage is TRBV7-9 and J usage is TRBJ1-5, with TRBD1 as a possible D gene (6 bases). The CDR3 extends over 14 amino acids. Germline V gives CDR1 SEHNR, CDR2 FQNEAQ (reference sequence). V dropped 5 bases and J dropped 5 bases, with 13 bases sitting between them.

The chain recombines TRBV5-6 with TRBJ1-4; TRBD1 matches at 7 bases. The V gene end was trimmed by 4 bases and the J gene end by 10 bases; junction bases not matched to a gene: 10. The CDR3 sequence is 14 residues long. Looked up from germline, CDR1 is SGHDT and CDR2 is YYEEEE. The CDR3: CASSLGTDWRKLFF. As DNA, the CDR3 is TGTGCCAGCAGCCTCGGGACAGACTGGAGAAAACTGTTTTTT.

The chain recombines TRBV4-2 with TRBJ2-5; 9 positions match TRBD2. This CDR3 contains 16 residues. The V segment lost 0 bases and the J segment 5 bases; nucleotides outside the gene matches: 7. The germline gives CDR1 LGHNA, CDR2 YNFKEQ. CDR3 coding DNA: TGTGCCAGCAGCCAAGACAGTCCTAGCGGGGCGGAGACCCAGTACTTC. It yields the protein CASSQDSPSGAETQYF.

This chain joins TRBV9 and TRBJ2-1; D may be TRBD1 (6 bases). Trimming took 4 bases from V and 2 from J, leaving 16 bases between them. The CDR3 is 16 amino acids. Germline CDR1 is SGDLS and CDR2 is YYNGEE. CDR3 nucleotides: TGTGCCAGCAGCCGTCTCACAGGGTCGACCTACAATGAGCAGTTCTTC. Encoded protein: CASSRLTGSTYNEQFF.

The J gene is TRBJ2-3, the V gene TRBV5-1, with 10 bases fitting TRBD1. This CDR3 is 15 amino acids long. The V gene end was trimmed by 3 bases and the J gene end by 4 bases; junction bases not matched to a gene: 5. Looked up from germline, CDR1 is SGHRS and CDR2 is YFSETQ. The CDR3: CASSSAGQGSDTQYF. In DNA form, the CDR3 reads TGCGCCAGCAGCTCCGCGGGACAGGGGTCAGATACGCAGTATTTT.

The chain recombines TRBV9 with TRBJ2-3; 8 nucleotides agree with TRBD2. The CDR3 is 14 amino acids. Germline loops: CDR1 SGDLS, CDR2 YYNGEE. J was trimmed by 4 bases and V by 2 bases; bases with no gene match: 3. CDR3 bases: TGTGCCAGCAGCGTTAGCGGGGTGGCAGATACGCAGTATTTT. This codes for CASSVSGVADTQYF.

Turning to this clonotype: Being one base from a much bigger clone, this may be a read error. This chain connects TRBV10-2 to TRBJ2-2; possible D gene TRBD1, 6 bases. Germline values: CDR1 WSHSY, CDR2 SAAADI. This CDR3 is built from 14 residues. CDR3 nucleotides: TGCGCCAGCAGTGAACAGACAGGCCCCGGGGTGCTGTTTTTT. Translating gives CASSEQTGPGVLFF.

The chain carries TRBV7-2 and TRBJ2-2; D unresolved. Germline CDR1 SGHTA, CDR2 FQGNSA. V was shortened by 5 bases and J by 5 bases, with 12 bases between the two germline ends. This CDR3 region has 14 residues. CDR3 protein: CASSLNTITGELFF. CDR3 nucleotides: TGTGCCAGCAGCCTAAATACTATTACCGGGGAGCTGTTTTTT. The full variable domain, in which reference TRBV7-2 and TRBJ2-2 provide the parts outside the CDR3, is GAGVSQSPSNKVTEKGKDVELRCDPISGHTALYWYRQSLGQGLEFLIYFQGNSAPDKSGLPSDRFSAERTGGSVSTLTIQRTQQEDSAVYLCASSLNTITGELFFGEGSRLTVL.

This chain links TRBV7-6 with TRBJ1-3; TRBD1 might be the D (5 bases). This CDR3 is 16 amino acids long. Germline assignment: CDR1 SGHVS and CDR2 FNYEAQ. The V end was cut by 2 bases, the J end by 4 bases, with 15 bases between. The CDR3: CASSLSGGTLGNTIYF. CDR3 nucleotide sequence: TGTGCCAGCAGCTTATCGGGAGGGACCTTAGGAAACACCATATATTTT.

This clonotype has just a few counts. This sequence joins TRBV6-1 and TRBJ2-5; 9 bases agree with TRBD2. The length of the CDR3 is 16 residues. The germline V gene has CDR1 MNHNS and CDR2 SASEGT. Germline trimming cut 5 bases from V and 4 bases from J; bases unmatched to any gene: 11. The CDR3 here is CASSRRAGGRIETQYF. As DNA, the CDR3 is TGTGCCAGCAGTAGAAGAGCGGGGGGCAGGATAGAGACCCAGTACTTC.

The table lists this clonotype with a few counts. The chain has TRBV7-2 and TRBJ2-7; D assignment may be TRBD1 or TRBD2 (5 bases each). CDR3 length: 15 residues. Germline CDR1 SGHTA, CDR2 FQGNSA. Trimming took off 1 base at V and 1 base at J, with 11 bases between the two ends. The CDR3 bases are TGTGCCAGCAGCTTAGAAGCCGGGACGTCCTACGAGCAGTACTTC. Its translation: CASSLEAGTSYEQYF.

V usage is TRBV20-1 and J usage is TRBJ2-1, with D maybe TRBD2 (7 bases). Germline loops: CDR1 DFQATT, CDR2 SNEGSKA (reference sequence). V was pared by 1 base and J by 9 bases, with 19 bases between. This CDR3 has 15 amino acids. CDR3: CSARASGGGRGEQFF. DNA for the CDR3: TGCAGTGCTAGAGCCAGTGGGGGGGGCCGGGGTGAGCAGTTCTTC.

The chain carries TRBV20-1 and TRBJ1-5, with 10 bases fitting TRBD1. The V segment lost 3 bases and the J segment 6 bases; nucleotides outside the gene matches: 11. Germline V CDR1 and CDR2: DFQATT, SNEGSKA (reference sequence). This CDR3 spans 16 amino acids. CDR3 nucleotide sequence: TGCAGTGCTAGTCAACCCGGGACAGGGGAGAGTCAGCCCCAGCATTTT. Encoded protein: CSASQPGTGESQPQHF.